This T cell receptor (beta chain) was captured in a study of cytomegalovirus exposure and HLA in healthy donors. The PCR was carried out with 60 Vbeta primers and 13 Jbeta primers. Only in-frame clones appear in the TCRdb table, and some are missing; sequencing was by immunoSEQ multiplex PCR. This table has some 130,000 clones, approximately 90% appearing once. This clone was seen a single time. The CDR3 sequence is 15 residues long. V trimming: 0 bases; J trimming: 5 bases; junction bases outside the gene matches: 7. Per the germline V gene, CDR1 is SGHTS and CDR2 is YDEGEE. The chain couples TRBV5-8 to TRBJ1-2; the match to TRBD1 covers 7 bases. This clonotype originated in a woman younger than 45 in good health and CMV-seronegative. Sequencing was done on a sample of PBMCs. The CDR3 DNA sequence: TGTGCCAGCAGCTTGGCCTGGACAGGAAGTTATGGCTACACCTTC. This translates into CASSLAWTGSYGYTF.